This T cell receptor beta chain was sequenced for a study of blood T cell repertoires in COVID-19. Study in general: COVID-19 samples from acute and convalescent phases originated in the United States, Italy and Spain.

Cohort 3 donors were reported recovered after two negative PCRs, clearance, or symptom resolution. Germline values: CDR1 GTSNPN, CDR2 SVGIG (reference sequence). The CDR3 spans 14 residues. With V trimmed by 2 bases and J by 4 bases, 2 bases remained unmatched. Per the original methods: From reference gene primer amplification, estimates of nucleated cell counts were derived. Clones were read by immunoSEQ multiplex PCR, and TCRdb kept only the in-frame ones, dropping some. The DNA gave D and trimming, while V, J and clone size come from that table. The top ten clones hold around 1.7% of a sample with about 250,000 clones, about nine tenths of them seen once.

The TCR sequence derives from a man aged 35-49 years who had recovered from COVID-19. Material for sequencing was PBMCs or T cells enriched from blood (not recorded which). This chain uses TRBV30 with TRBJ2-2; 9 bases fit TRBD2. The CDR3 is CAWSSGRSTGELFF. CDR3 sequence (DNA): TGTGCCTGGAGTAGCGGGAGGTCCACCGGGGAGCTGTTTTTT.